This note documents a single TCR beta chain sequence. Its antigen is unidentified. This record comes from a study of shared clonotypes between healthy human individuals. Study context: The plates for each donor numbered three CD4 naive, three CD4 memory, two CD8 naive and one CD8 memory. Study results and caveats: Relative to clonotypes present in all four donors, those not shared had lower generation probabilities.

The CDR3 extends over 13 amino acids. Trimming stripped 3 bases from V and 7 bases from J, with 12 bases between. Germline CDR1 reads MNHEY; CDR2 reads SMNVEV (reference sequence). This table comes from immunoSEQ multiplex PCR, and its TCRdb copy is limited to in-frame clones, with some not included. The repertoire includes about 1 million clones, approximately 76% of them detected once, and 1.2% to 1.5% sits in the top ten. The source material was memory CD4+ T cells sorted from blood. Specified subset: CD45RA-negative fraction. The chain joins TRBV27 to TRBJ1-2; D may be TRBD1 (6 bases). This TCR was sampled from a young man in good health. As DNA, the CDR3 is TGTGCCAGCAGTTTTCAGGGGTATCGTGGCTACACCTTC. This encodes CASSFQGYRGYTF.